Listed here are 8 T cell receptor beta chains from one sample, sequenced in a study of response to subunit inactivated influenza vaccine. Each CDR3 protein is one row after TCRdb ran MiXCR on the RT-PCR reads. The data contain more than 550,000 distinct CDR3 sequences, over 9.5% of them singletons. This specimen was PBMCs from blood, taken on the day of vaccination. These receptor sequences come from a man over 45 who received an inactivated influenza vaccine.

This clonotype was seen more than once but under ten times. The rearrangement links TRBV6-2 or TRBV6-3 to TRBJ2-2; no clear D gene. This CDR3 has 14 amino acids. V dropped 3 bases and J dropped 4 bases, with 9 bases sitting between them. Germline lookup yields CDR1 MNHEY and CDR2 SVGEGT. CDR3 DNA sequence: TGTGCCAGCAGTTATTACCTCCTCACCGGGGAGCTGTTTTTT. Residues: CASSYYLLTGELFF.

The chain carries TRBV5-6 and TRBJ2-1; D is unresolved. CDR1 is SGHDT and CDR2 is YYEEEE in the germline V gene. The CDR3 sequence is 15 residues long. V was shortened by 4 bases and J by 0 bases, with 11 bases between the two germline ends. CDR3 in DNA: TGTGCCAGCAGCAGCGCCCCTAGCTCCTACAATGAGCAGTTCTTC. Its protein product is CASSSAPSSYNEQFF.

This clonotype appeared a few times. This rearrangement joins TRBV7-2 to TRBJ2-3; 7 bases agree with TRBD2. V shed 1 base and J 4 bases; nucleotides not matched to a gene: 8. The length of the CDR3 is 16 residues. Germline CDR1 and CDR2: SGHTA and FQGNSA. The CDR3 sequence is CASSLGGAGVSDTQYF. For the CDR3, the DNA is TGTGCCAGCAGCTTAGGGGGTGCGGGAGTTTCAGATACGCAGTATTTT.

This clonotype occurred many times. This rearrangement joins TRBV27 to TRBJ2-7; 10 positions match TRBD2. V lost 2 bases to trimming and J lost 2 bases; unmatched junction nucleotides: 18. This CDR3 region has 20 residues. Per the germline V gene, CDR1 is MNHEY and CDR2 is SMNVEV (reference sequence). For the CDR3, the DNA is TGTGCCAGCAGTTTAAGGATGGTAGGCCCCGGACTAGCGGTGCCCTACGAGCAGTACTTC. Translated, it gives CASSLRMVGPGLAVPYEQYF.

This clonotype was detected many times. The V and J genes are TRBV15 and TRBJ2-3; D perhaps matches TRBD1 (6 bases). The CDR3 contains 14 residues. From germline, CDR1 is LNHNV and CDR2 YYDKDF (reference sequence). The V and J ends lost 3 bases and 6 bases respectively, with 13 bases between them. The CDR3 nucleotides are TGTGCCACCAGCAGGGAACAGGGTGGGGATACGCAGTATTTT. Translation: CATSREQGGDTQYF. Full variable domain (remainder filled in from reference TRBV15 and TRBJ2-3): DAMVIQNPRYQVTQFGKPVTLSCSQTLNHNVMYWYQQKSSQAPKLLFHYYDKDFNNEADTPDNFQSRRPNTSFCFLDIRSPGLGDTAMYLCATSREQGGDTQYFGPGTRLTVL.

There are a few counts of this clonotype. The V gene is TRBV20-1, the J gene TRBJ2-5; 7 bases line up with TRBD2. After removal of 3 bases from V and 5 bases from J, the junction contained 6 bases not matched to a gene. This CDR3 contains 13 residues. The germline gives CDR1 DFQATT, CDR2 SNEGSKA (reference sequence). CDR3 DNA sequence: TGCAGTGCTAGTAGTGGGGGAGGGGAGACCCAGTACTTC. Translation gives CSASSGGGETQYF.

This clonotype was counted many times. CDR3 sequence: CAIGQVPNEQFF. The CDR3 DNA reads as TGTGCCATCGGACAGGTCCCCAATGAGCAGTTCTTC. The chain joins TRBV6-2 or TRBV6-3 to TRBJ2-1, with TRBD1 identical over 7 bases. V dropped 10 bases and J dropped 6; count of bases not matched to a gene: 6. Germline CDR1 reads MNHEY; CDR2 reads SVGEGT. The CDR3 runs 12 residues.

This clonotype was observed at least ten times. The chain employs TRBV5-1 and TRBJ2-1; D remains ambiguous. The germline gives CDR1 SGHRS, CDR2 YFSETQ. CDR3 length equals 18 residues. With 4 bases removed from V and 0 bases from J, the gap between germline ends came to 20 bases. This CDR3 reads CASSLSYNALSSYNEQFF. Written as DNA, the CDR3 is TGCGCCAGCAGCCTAAGCTATAACGCGCTGTCCTCCTACAATGAGCAGTTCTTC.